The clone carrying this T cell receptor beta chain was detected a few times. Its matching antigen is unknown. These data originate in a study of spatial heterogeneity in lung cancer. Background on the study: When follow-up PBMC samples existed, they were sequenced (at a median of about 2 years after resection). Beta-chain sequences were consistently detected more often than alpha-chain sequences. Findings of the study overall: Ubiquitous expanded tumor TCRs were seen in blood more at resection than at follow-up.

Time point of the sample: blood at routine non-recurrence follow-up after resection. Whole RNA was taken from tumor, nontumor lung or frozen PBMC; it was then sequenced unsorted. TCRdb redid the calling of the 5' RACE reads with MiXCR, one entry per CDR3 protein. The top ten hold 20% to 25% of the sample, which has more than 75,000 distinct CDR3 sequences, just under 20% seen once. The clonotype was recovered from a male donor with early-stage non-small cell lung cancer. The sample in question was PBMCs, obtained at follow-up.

CDR3 nucleotides: TGTGCCTGGAACCCGGGACATCTCACAGATACGCAGTATTTT. Its translation is CAWNPGHLTDTQYF. The chain links TRBV30 to TRBJ2-3; D is possibly TRBD1 (6 bases). V shed 4 bases and J shed 2 bases, with 13 bases lying between them. CDR3 length: 14 residues. Germline-derived CDR1 and CDR2 are GTSNPN and SVGIG (reference sequence). Complete variable domain (other parts from reference TRBV30 and TRBJ2-3): SQTIHQWPATLVQPVGSPLSLECTVEGTSNPNLYWYRQAAGRGLQLLFYSVGIGQISSEVPQNLSASRPQDRQFILSSKKLLLSDSGFYLCAWNPGHLTDTQYFGPGTRLTVL.